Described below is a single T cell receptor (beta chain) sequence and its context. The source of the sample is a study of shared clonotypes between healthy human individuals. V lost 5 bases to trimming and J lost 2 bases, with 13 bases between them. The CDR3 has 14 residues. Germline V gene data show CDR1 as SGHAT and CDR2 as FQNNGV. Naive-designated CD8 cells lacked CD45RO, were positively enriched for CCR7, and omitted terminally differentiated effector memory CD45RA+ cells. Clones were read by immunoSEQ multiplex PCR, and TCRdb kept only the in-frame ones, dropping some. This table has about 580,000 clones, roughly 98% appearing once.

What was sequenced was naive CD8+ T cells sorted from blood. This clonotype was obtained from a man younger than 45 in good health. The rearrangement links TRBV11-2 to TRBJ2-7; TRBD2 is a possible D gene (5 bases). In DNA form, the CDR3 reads TGTGCCAGCAGCATACCTAGCAGAACCTACGAGCAGTACTTC. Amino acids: CASSIPSRTYEQYF.